This T cell receptor (beta chain) came from a study of blood T cell repertoires in COVID-19. The wider study: Collection of acute and convalescent COVID-19 samples took place in the United States, Italy and Spain. Nucleic acid was either cDNA or gDNA, and it came from T cells, B-cell-depleted T cells, or PBMCs.

Per the authors' pipeline: Reference gene primer amplification gave nucleated cell count estimates. Sequencing used immunoSEQ multiplex PCR; TCRdb keeps in-frame clones, though not all of them. V and J calls plus clone size are reproduced from that table; the DNA served to infer D and trimming. This table holds roughly 140,000 clones, around 78% found once. V shed 1 base and J shed 8 bases, with 13 bases lying between them. This CDR3 has 14 amino acids. The chain employs TRBV5-3 and TRBJ2-1; D gene ambiguous. TRBV5-3 is reported as an ORF; its role is uncertain. This TCR was sampled from a woman aged 60-75 years with acute or convalescent COVID-19. Material for sequencing was peripheral blood. The chain's CDR3 is CARSLLSPPYEQFF. The DNA of the CDR3 is TGTGCCAGAAGCTTGCTGAGTCCCCCGTATGAGCAGTTCTTC.